The TCR beta chain described here comes from a study of blood T cell repertoires in COVID-19. Study details: COVID-19 samples collected from the United States, Italy and Spain covered acute and convalescent phases. PBMCs, B-cell-depleted T cells, or T cells provided the cDNA or gDNA that made up the material.

Per the germline V gene, CDR1 is MDHEN and CDR2 is SYDVKM. The CDR3 is made up of 14 amino acids. V lost 6 bases, J lost 5 bases, and 7 bases stayed unmatched. In the study's own analysis: Amplification with reference gene primers provided the estimates of nucleated cell counts. Profiled with immunoSEQ multiplex PCR; TCRdb holds only in-frame clones, not every one. V and J calls and clone size are given by that table; D and trimming were obtained from the DNA. The sample yields over 130,000 clones, 82% seen once. This receptor was obtained from a woman at least 80 years old with acute or convalescent COVID-19. The V gene is TRBV28, the J gene TRBJ2-1; 7 bases fit TRBD2. Sequencing input: peripheral blood. The CDR3 nucleotides are TGTGCCAGCAGGCGGGAGTCCGAGGACAATGAGCAGTTCTTC. Translation: CASRRESEDNEQFF.